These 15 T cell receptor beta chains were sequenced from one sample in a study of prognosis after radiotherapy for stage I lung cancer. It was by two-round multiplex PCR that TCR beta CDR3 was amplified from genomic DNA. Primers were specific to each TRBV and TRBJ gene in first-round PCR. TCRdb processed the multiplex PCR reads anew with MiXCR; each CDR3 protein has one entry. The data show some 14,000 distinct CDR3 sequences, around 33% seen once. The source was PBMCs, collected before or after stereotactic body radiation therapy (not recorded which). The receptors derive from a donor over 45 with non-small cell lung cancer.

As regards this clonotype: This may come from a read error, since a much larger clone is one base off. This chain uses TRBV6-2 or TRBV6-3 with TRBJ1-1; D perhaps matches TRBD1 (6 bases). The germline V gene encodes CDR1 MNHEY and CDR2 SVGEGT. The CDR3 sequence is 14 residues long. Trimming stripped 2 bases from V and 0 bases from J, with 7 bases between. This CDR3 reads CASSYGQMNTEAFF. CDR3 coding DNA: TGTGCCAGCAGTTACGGACAGATGAACACTGAAGCTTTCTTT.

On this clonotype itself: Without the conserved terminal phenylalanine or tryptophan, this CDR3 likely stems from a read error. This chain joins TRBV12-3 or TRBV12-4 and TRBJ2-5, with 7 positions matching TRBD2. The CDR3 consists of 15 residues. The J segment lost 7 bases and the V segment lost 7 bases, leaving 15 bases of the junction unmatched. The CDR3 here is CASNPTGTRGGTQYL. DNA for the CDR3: TGTGCCAGCAACCCGACCGGGACCCGCGGGGGGACCCAGTACCTC.

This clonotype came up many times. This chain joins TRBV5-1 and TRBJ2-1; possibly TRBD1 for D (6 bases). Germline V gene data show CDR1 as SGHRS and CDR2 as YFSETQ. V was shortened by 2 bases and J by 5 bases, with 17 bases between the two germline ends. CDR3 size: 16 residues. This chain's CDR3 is CASSFLNRADDNEQFF. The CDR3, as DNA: TGCGCCAGCAGCTTTCTGAACAGGGCGGATGACAATGAGCAGTTCTTC.

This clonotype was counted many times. Here the CDR3 DNA reads TGTGCCAGCAGCTTAGACCAAAATGGGGACACTGAAGCTTTCTTT. Residues: CASSLDQNGDTEAFF. V usage is TRBV7-9 and J usage is TRBJ1-1; D unresolved. CDR1 and CDR2 from the germline V gene are SEHNR and FQNEAQ (reference sequence). V lost 1 base and J 3 bases, leaving 12 bases between the germline ends. The CDR3 loop spans 15 amino acids.

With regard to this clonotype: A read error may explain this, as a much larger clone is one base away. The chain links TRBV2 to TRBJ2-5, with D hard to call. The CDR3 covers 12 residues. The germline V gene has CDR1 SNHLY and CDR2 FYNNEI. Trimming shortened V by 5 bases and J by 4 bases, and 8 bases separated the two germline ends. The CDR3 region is CASSRARETQYF. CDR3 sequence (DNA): TGTGCCAGCAGTAGGGCCAGAGAGACCCAGTACTTC.

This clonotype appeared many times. The CDR3 loop reads CSARRTGQGYNEQFF. As DNA, the CDR3 is TGCAGTGCTAGAAGGACGGGACAGGGTTACAATGAGCAGTTCTTC. The chain has TRBV20-1 and TRBJ2-1; 9 bases match TRBD1. There are 15 residues in the CDR3. The ends lost 2 bases at V and 4 bases at J; junction bases unmatched: 6. CDR1 is DFQATT and CDR2 is SNEGSKA in the germline V gene (reference sequence).

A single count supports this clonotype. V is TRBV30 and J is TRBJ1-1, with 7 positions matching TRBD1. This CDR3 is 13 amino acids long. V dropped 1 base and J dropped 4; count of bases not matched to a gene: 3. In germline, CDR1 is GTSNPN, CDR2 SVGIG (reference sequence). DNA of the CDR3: TGTGCCTGGAGTGCAAGGGACAGCACTGAAGCTTTCTTT. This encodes CAWSARDSTEAFF.

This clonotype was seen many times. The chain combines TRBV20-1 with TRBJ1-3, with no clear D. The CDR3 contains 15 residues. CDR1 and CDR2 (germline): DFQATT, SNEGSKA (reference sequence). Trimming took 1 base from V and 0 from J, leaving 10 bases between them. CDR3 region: CSARVAGFSGNTIYF. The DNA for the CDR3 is TGCAGTGCTAGAGTTGCAGGTTTCTCTGGAAACACCATATATTTT.

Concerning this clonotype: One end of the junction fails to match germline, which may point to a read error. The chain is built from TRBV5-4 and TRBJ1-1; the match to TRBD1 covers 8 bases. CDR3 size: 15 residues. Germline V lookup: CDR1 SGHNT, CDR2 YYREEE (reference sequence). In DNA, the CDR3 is TGTACCAGCAGCCCGGGACAGGCCATATTTCCTGAAGCTTTCTTT. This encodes CTSSPGQAIFPEAFF.

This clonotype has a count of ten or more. The CDR3 bases are TGTGCCAGCAGTGACTTCTCTGAGCAGTTCTTC. Its translation is CASSDFSEQFF. The chain employs TRBV6-1 and TRBJ2-1; D gene unclear. The CDR3 sequence is 11 residues long. Deletions cut 3 bases from V and 9 bases from J, with 6 bases between. CDR1 and CDR2 from the germline V gene are MNHNS and SASEGT.

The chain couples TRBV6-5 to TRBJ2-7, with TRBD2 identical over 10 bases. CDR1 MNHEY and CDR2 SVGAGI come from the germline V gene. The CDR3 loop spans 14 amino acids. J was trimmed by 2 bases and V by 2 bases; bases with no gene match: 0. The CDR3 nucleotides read TGTGCCAGCAGTTACGGGACTAGCGCCTACGAGCAGTACTTC. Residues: CASSYGTSAYEQYF.

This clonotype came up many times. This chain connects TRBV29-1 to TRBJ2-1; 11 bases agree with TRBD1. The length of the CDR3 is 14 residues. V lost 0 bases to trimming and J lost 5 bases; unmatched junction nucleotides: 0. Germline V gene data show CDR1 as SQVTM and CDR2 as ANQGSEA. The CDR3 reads CSVEEDRGHNEQFF. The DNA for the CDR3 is TGCAGCGTTGAAGAGGACAGGGGGCACAATGAGCAGTTCTTC.

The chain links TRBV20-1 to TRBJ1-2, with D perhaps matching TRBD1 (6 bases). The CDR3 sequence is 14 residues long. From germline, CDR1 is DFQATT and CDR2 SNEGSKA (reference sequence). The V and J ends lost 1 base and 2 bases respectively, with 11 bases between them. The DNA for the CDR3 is TGCAGTGCTAGAGTCGCGGACAGAAACTATGGCTACACCTTC. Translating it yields CSARVADRNYGYTF.

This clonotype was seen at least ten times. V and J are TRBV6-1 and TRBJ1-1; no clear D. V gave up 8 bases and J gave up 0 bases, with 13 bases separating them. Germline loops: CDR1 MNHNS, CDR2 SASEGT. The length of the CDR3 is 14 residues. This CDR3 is CASSAQSVNTEAFF. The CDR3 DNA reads TGTGCCAGCTCGGCCCAATCTGTGAACACTGAAGCTTTCTTT.

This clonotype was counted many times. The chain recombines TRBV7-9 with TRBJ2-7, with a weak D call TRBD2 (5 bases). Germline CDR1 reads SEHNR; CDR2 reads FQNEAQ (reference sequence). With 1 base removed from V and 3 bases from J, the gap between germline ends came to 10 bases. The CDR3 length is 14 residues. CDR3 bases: TGTGCCAGCAGCTTAGGAGGGTTACTCTACGAGCAGTACTTC. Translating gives CASSLGGLLYEQYF.